Each of the 5 T cell receptor beta chains below was sequenced from the same sample in a study of technical replicates of blood from a handful of donors. The assay was immunoSEQ multiplex PCR, and TCRdb's table has in-frame clones only and misses some. The sample has roughly 15,000 clones; 70% to 85% are singletons. Sequencing was performed on PBMCs. The receptor set was obtained from a human donor in good health. Some clones in this sample may be carry-over from other donors' samples.

The CDR3 DNA follows: TGTGCCAGCAGCCATGGGGCGGCTAGCAATGAGCAGTTCTTC. It codes for CASSHGAASNEQFF. The J gene is TRBJ2-1, the V gene TRBV7-2; a weak D match, TRBD1 (5 bases). Germline CDR1 SGHTA, CDR2 FQGNSA. This CDR3 is 14 amino acids long. Trimming cost V 5 bases and J 6 bases, with 14 bases left between them.

V usage is TRBV11-2 and J usage is TRBJ2-7; TRBD2 aligns across 7 bases. CDR1 is SGHAT and CDR2 is FQNNGV in the germline V gene. The CDR3 loop spans 16 amino acids. Germline trimming cut 1 base from V and 2 bases from J; bases unmatched to any gene: 8. Here the CDR3 DNA reads TGTGCCAGCAGCTTAGGGTACGGGGGGAGACCCTACGAGCAGTACTTC. Amino acid sequence: CASSLGYGGRPYEQYF.

The DNA for the CDR3 is TGTGCCTGGAGTTCACAGGGGACTGAAGCTTTCTTT. Translated, it gives CAWSSQGTEAFF. The chain couples TRBV30 to TRBJ1-1; 7 nucleotides line up with TRBD1. There are 12 residues in the CDR3. V shed 2 bases and J 5 bases; nucleotides not matched to a gene: 2. Germline V gene sequence: CDR1 GTSNPN, CDR2 SVGIG (reference sequence). The full variable domain, rest sourced from reference TRBV30 and TRBJ1-1, is SQTIHQWPATLVQPVGSPLSLECTVEGTSNPNLYWYRQAAGRGLQLLFYSVGIGQISSEVPQNLSASRPQDRQFILSSKKLLLSDSGFYLCAWSSQGTEAFFGQGTRLTVV.

The chain employs TRBV21-1 and TRBJ2-1; the table's D call TRBD2 went unverified against the DNA. TRBV21-1 is termed a pseudogene. There are 18 residues in the CDR3. The CDR3 is CASSKVRLAGGPGGEQFF. The CDR3 nucleotides are TGTGCCAGCAGCAAAGTCCGACTAGCGGGAGGGCCGGGGGGTGAGCAGTTCTTC.

V usage is TRBV28 and J usage is TRBJ2-7; TRBD1 matches at 7 bases. Trimming took 6 bases from V and 1 from J; bases not matched to a gene: 9. The germline V gene encodes CDR1 MDHEN and CDR2 SYDVKM. CDR3 length: 15 amino acids. The DNA of the CDR3 is TGTGCCAGCAGAGGGGCCGGGACAGCTTCCTACGAGCAGTACTTC. This sequence encodes CASRGAGTASYEQYF.